This is a list of T cell receptor beta chains from one sample in a study of blood T cell repertoires in COVID-19. Using immunoSEQ multiplex PCR, the repertoire was profiled, and TCRdb retains in-frame clones only, with some absent. The sample lists about 240,000 clones, roughly 83% occurring once. Sequencing was performed on peripheral blood. The receptors were sampled from an elderly man with acute or convalescent COVID-19. Both conserved end residues are trimmed from each CDR3. The D gene is left open where the match is weak.

cdr3_aa	d_call	v_call	j_call
ASSLEGLAGGPQY	TRBD2	TRBV5-1	TRBJ2-5
ASSPYGGVNTGELF	TRBD2	TRBV3-1/TRBV3-2	TRBJ2-2
ASSGALSNQPQH	NA	TRBV6-1	TRBJ1-5
ASSQGGGPPGANVLT	TRBD2	TRBV3-1/TRBV3-2	TRBJ2-6
SVGMLGTVMVGTEAF	NA	TRBV29-1	TRBJ1-1
ASSSETGARGNYGYT	TRBD1	TRBV28	TRBJ1-2
ASSPTVLTEAF	NA	TRBV3-1/TRBV3-2	TRBJ1-1
ASSQERTGSYNEQF	TRBD1	TRBV14	TRBJ2-1
ASSLEGHLNYGYT	NA	TRBV5-1	TRBJ1-2
ASSAQRGGQETQY	TRBD2	TRBV2	TRBJ2-5
ATSDHRTVTDTQY	NA	TRBV24-1	TRBJ2-3
ASMDRAEKLF	TRBD1	TRBV27	TRBJ1-4
ASSWTGVGNQPQH	TRBD1	TRBV2	TRBJ1-5
SRKGGEAKNIQY	NA	TRBV29-1	TRBJ2-4
ASSEMGLRQPQH	NA	TRBV6-1	TRBJ1-5
ASSLDSQANEKLF	NA	TRBV7-9	TRBJ1-4
ASGEVYEKLF	NA	TRBV6-5	TRBJ1-4
ASSLPTAGYT	NA	TRBV28	TRBJ1-2
ASSLLRAQSYGYT	NA	TRBV28	TRBJ1-2
ASRERHGLLNTEAF	NA	TRBV28	TRBJ1-1
SADRGGHGYT	TRBD1	TRBV29-1	TRBJ1-2
ASSLSDRKETQY	NA	TRBV28	TRBJ2-5
ASSLLQAFYGYT	NA	TRBV7-9	TRBJ1-2